This record concerns one TCR beta chain sequence. This entry belongs to a study of response to subunit inactivated influenza vaccine. The germline V gene encodes CDR1 SQVTM and CDR2 ANQGSEA. CDR3 size: 14 residues. V gave up 4 bases and J gave up 5 bases; unmatched junction bases: 5. MiXCR, run by TCRdb on the RT-PCR reads, gives a single entry per CDR3 protein. The sample holds 500,000 to 600,000 distinct CDR3 sequences; approximately 15% are singletons and the top ten take approximately 3%. The chain joins TRBV29-1 to TRBJ2-3; TRBD2 matches 11 bases. Sequencing used CD4+ T cells sorted from PBMCs, obtained less than 30 months after vaccination. This clonotype originated in a man aged 45 to 70 who received an inactivated influenza vaccine. The CDR3 DNA sequence: TGCAGCGTTGCCATAGCGGGGGGGCTAGATACGCAGTATTTT. Protein product: CSVAIAGGLDTQYF.